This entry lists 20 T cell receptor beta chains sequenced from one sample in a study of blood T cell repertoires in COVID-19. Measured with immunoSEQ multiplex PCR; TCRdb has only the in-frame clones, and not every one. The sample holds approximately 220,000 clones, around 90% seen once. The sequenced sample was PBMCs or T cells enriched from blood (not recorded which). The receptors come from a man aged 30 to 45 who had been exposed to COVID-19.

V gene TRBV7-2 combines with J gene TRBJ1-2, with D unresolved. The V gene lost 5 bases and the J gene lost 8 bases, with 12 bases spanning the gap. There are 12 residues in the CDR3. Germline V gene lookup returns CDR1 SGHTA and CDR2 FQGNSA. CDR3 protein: CASSLYSIGYTF. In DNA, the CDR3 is TGTGCCAGCAGCCTATACAGTATCGGCTACACCTTC.

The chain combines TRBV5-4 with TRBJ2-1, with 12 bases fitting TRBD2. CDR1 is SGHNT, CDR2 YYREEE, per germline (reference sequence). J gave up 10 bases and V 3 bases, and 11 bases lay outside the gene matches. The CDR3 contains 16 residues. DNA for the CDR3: TGTGCCAGCAGCTCTATTACTAGCGGGGGGCCGCGGGAGCAGTTCTTC. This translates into CASSSITSGGPREQFF.

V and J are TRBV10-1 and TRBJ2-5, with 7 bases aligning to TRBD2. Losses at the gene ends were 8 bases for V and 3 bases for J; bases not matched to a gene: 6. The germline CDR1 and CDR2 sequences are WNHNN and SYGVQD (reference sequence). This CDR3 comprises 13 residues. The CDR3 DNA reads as TGCGCCAGCCCTCCGGGGGGTAAAGAGACCCAGTACTTC. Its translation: CASPPGGKETQYF.

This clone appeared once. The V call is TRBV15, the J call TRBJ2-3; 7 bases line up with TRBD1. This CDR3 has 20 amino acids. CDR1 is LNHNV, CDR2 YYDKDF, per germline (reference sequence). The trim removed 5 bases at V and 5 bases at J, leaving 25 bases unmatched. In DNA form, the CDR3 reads TGTGCCACCAGCGGACGGGACAGTGGAGCTAGTTTCCGCTCGAGAGATACGCAGTATTTT. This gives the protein CATSGRDSGASFRSRDTQYF.

The CDR3 nucleotides are TGTGCCATAAACGGCGGGGAGCTGTTTTTT. This translates into CAINGGELFF. The rearrangement links TRBV7-9 to TRBJ2-2; D gene uncertain. This CDR3 has 10 amino acids. V was trimmed by 10 bases and J by 7 bases, leaving 7 bases between them. Germline V gene data show CDR1 as SEHNR and CDR2 as FQNEAQ (reference sequence).

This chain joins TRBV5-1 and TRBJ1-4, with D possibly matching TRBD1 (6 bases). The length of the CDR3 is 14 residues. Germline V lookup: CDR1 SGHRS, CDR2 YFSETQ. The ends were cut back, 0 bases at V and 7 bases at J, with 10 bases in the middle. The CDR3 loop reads CASSLVQGFEKLFF. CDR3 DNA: TGCGCCAGCAGCTTGGTACAGGGTTTTGAAAAACTGTTTTTT.

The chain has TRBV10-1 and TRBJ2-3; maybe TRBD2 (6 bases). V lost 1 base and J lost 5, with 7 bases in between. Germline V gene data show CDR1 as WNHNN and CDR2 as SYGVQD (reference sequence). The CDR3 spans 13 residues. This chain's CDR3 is CASSEWGVDTQYF. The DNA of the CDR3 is TGCGCCAGCAGTGAGTGGGGGGTAGATACGCAGTATTTT.

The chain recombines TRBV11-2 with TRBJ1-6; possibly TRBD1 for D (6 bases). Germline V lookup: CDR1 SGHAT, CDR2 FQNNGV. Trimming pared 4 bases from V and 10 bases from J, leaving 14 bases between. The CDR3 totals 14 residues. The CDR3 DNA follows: TGTGCCAGCAGCTACCTCAGGGGTGGCTCACCCCTCCACTTT. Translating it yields CASSYLRGGSPLHF.

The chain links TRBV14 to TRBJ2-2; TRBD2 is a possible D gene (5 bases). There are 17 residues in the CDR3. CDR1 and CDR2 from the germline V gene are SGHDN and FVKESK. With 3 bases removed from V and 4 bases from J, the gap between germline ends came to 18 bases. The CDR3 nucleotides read TGTGCCAGCAGCCACTTAGGCCGAGAGGCGGGCACCGGGGAGCTGTTTTTT. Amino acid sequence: CASSHLGREAGTGELFF.

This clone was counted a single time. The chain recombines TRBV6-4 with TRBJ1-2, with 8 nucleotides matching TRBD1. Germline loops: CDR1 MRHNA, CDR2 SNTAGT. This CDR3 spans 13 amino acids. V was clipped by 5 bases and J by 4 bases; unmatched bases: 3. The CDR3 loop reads CASSRDRSYGYTF. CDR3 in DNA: TGTGCCAGCAGTCGGGACAGGAGCTATGGCTACACCTTC.

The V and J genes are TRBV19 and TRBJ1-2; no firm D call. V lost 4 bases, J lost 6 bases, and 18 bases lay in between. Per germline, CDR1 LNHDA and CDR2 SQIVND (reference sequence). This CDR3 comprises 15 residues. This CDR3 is CASSTRTPGGNGYTF. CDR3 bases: TGTGCCAGTAGTACCCGGACCCCCGGAGGTAATGGCTACACCTTC.

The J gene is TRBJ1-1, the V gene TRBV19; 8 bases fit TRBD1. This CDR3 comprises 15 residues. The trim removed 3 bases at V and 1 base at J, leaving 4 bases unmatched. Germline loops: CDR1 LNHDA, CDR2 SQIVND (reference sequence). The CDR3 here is CASSIRGRGNTEAFF. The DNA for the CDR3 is TGTGCCAGTAGTATCAGGGGGCGAGGGAACACTGAAGCTTTCTTT.

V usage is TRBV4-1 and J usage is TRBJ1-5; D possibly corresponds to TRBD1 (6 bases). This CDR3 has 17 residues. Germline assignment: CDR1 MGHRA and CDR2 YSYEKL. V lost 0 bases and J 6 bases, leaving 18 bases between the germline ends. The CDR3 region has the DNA TGCGCCAGCAGCCAAGATGGGAGCAGGGGAGTTGGTCAGCCCCAGCATTTT. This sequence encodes CASSQDGSRGVGQPQHF.

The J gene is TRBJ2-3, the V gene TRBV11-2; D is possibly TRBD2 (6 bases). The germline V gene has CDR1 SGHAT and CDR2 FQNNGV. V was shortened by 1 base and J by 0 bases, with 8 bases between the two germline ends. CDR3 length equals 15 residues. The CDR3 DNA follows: TGTGCCAGCAGCTTAGTAGCGGCTAGCACAGATACGCAGTATTTT. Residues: CASSLVAASTDTQYF.

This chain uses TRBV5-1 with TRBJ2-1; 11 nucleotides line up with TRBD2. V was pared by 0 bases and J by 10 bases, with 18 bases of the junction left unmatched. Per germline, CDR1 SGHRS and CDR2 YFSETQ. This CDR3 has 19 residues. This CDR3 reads CASSLAVASGGRTGREQFF. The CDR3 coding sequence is TGCGCCAGCAGCTTGGCCGTGGCTAGCGGGGGGCGAACGGGGAGAGAGCAGTTCTTC.

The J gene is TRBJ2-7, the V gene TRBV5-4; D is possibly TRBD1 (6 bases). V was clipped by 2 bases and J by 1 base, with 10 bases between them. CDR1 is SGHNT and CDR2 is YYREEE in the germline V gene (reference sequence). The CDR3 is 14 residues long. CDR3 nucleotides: TGTGCCAGCAGCTTAGCGACAGGTTCCTACGAGCAGTACTTC. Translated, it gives CASSLATGSYEQYF. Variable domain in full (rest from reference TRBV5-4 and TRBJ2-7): ETGVTQSPTHLIKTRGQQVTLRCSSQSGHNTVSWYQQALGQGPQFIFQYYREEENGRGNFPPRFSGLQFPNYSSELNVNALELDDSALYLCASSLATGSYEQYFGPGTRLTVT.

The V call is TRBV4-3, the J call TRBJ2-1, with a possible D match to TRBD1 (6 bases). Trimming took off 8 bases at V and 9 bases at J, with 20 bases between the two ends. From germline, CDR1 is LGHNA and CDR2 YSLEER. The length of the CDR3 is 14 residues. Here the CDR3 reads CASSTGQFGVEQFF. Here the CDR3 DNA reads TGCGCCAGCTCCACCGGACAGTTCGGTGTTGAGCAGTTCTTC.

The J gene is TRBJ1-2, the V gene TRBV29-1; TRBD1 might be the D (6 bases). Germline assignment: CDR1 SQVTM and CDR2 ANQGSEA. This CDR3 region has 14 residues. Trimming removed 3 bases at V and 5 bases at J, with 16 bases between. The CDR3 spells CSVDRQDLGYGYTF. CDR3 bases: TGCAGCGTTGATCGACAGGACCTTGGGTATGGCTACACCTTC.

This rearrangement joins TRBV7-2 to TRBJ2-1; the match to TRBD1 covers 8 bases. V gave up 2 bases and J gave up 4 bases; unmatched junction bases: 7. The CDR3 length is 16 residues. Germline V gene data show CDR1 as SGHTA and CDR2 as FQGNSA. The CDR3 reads CASSLSAGGFYNEQFF. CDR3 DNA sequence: TGTGCCAGCAGCTTATCGGCAGGGGGCTTTTACAATGAGCAGTTCTTC.

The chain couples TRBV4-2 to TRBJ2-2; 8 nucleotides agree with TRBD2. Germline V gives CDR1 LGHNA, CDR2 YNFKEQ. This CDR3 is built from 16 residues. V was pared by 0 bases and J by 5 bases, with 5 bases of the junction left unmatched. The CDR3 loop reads CASSQDLGGATGELFF. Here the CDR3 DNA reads TGTGCCAGCAGCCAAGATCTCGGGGGGGCTACCGGGGAGCTGTTTTTT.